These 27 T cell receptor beta chains originate from one sample sequenced in a study of T cells in Graves' hyperthyroidism and ophthalmopathy. The CDR3 regions of TCR beta were amplified from RNA transcripts. Using the HTBI primer set, a first-round RT-PCR was run on the TCR CDR3. One entry per CDR3 protein, called by TCRdb with MiXCR from the multiplex PCR reads. The table lists about 100,000 distinct CDR3 sequences, approximately 15% of them singletons. The specimen sequenced was blood. The receptors shown here come from a woman in her forties or fifties with Graves' hyperthyroidism.

The table lists this clonotype with a count of one. This chain joins TRBV2 and TRBJ1-4; D ambiguous. This CDR3 spans 14 amino acids. Germline V gives CDR1 SNHLY, CDR2 FYNNEI. V shed 7 bases and J shed 0 bases, with 9 bases lying between them. The CDR3 region is CASKRAPTNEKLFF. The CDR3 coding sequence is TGTGCCAGCAAGAGGGCCCCAACTAATGAAAAACTGTTTTTT.

In this sample, this clonotype turned up many times. This chain links TRBV9 with TRBJ1-1; 9 bases match TRBD1. CDR1 and CDR2 from the germline V gene are SGDLS and YYNGEE. The CDR3 is 16 amino acids. Unmatched junction bases numbered 9, after V lost 2 bases and J lost 4 bases. CDR3 sequence reads: CASSVRDRAVSTEAFF. In nucleotides, the CDR3 is TGTGCCAGCAGCGTCAGGGACAGGGCGGTCTCCACTGAAGCTTTCTTT.

Many counts were recorded for this clonotype. This rearrangement joins TRBV20-1 to TRBJ2-5; 7 nucleotides agree with TRBD2. The CDR3 has 13 amino acids. CDR1 and CDR2 (germline): DFQATT, SNEGSKA (reference sequence). The ends lost 2 bases at V and 5 bases at J; junction bases unmatched: 5. DNA for the CDR3: TGCAGTGCTAGAAGCGGGGCTTGGGAGACCCAGTACTTC. It yields the protein CSARSGAWETQYF.

This clonotype was seen at least ten times. The rearrangement joins TRBV2 to TRBJ2-1; 8 bases align to TRBD2. Looked up from germline, CDR1 is SNHLY and CDR2 is FYNNEI. J lost 6 bases, V lost 6 bases, and 10 bases had no gene match. The CDR3 extends over 15 amino acids. The CDR3 sequence: CASRRSIAGINEQFF. CDR3 nucleotide sequence: TGTGCCAGCAGGCGTAGTATAGCGGGGATCAATGAGCAGTTCTTC.

This clonotype was detected ten times or more. The rearrangement links TRBV30 to TRBJ2-1; TRBD1 matches 9 bases. Germline V CDR1 and CDR2: GTSNPN, SVGIG (reference sequence). The CDR3 is made up of 14 amino acids. V was clipped by 4 bases and J by 4 bases; unmatched bases: 5. The CDR3 DNA is TGTGCCTGGACCGGGACAGGGTTGTACAATGAGCAGTTCTTC. Its translation is CAWTGTGLYNEQFF.

This clonotype was recorded many times. The chain joins TRBV3-1 to TRBJ1-2; TRBD1 aligns across 8 bases. CDR1 is LGHDT, CDR2 YNNKEL, per germline (reference sequence). CDR3 length: 14 residues. V gave up 2 bases and J gave up 8 bases; unmatched junction bases: 7. The CDR3 loop is CASSQRQGARGYTF. In nucleotides, the CDR3 is TGTGCCAGCAGCCAAAGGCAGGGGGCGCGCGGCTACACCTTC.

This clonotype was seen a few times. The chain carries TRBV6-5 and TRBJ2-1; 8 bases match TRBD2. CDR1 and CDR2 (germline): MNHEY, SVGAGI. The junction had 11 bases not matched to a gene; V was cut back by 2 bases and J by 2 bases. This CDR3 region has 18 residues. CDR3: CASSYPTSGLATYNEQFF. Written as DNA, the CDR3 is TGTGCCAGCAGTTACCCAACCTCCGGACTAGCCACCTACAATGAGCAGTTCTTC.

This clonotype has a handful of counts. V gene TRBV19 combines with J gene TRBJ2-7; D call uncertain. This CDR3 comprises 14 residues. CDR1 and CDR2 (germline): LNHDA, SQIVND (reference sequence). V lost 1 base and J 3 bases, leaving 10 bases between the germline ends. The CDR3 sequence: CASSIGESNYEQYF. As DNA, the CDR3 is TGTGCCAGTAGTATAGGAGAATCGAACTACGAGCAGTACTTC.

The chain couples TRBV7-9 to TRBJ2-1; 10 bases match TRBD1. This CDR3 has 16 amino acids. V lost 3 bases to trimming and J lost 4 bases; unmatched junction nucleotides: 6. The germline CDR1 and CDR2 sequences are SEHNR and FQNEAQ (reference sequence). CDR3 region: CASSFPGQGRYNEQFF. Written as DNA, the CDR3 is TGTGCCAGCAGCTTCCCGGGACAGGGGCGTTACAATGAGCAGTTCTTC.

This clonotype has at least ten counts. The V gene is TRBV24-1, the J gene TRBJ2-7, with 11 bases identical to TRBD1. The ends lost 3 bases at V and 3 bases at J; junction bases unmatched: 3. The CDR3 covers 15 residues. Per the germline V gene, CDR1 is KGHDR and CDR2 is SFDVKD. CDR3 amino acids: CATSDPGTGGYEQYF. Here the CDR3 DNA reads TGTGCCACCAGTGATCCCGGGACAGGGGGCTACGAGCAGTACTTC.

This clonotype was counted many times. The genes are TRBV28 and TRBJ1-4; D gene unclear. Deletions cut 6 bases from V and 3 bases from J, with 8 bases between. The germline V gene has CDR1 MDHEN and CDR2 SYDVKM. The CDR3 extends over 13 amino acids. The DNA for the CDR3 is TGTGCCAGCAGGGTCAGAGCTAATGAAAAACTGTTTTTT. Protein: CASRVRANEKLFF.

This clonotype was found many times. The rearrangement links TRBV18 to TRBJ2-1, with D hard to call. Trimming shortened V by 0 bases and J by 7 bases, and 4 bases separated the two germline ends. The CDR3 sequence is 12 residues long. Germline V gives CDR1 KGHSH, CDR2 LQKENI. Written as DNA, the CDR3 is TGTGCCAGCTCACCACCGAGGAATGAGCAGTTCTTC. Translated, it gives CASSPPRNEQFF.

This clonotype showed up many times. This rearrangement joins TRBV2 to TRBJ1-2; D is uncertain. Germline values: CDR1 SNHLY, CDR2 FYNNEI. CDR3 length: 13 residues. Deletions cut 8 bases from V and 3 bases from J, with 13 bases between. CDR3: CASLFQADYGYTF. CDR3 coding DNA: TGTGCCAGCTTATTTCAGGCAGACTATGGCTACACCTTC.

This clonotype was detected ten times or more. The chain joins TRBV2 to TRBJ1-5; TRBD1 agrees at 8 bases. Trimming cost V 5 bases and J 5 bases; bases outside gene matches: 8. Per germline, CDR1 SNHLY and CDR2 FYNNEI. The CDR3 is 15 amino acids. Here the CDR3 reads CASSNTGGRDQPQHF. CDR3 DNA sequence: TGTGCCAGCAGTAATACAGGGGGGCGAGATCAGCCCCAGCATTTT.

J is TRBJ1-2 and V is TRBV14, with D unclear. V lost 4 bases and J lost 4, with 13 bases in between. The germline V gene has CDR1 SGHDN and CDR2 FVKESK. CDR3 length: 14 amino acids. This CDR3 reads CASSLDADPYGYTF. Written as DNA, the CDR3 is TGTGCCAGCAGCCTGGACGCGGATCCCTATGGCTACACCTTC.

The chain has TRBV20-1 and TRBJ2-1; the match to TRBD2 covers 9 bases. In germline, CDR1 is DFQATT, CDR2 SNEGSKA (reference sequence). V gave up 1 base and J gave up 10 bases; unmatched junction bases: 14. The CDR3 runs to 16 residues. DNA of the CDR3: TGCAGTGCTAGAGCCCCGCCGGCGGGAGGGCCGGCAGAGCAGTTCTTC. Translating gives CSARAPPAGGPAEQFF.

Ten or more counts support this clonotype. The chain carries TRBV20-1 and TRBJ2-3; 9 bases are a match to TRBD2. CDR1 and CDR2 from the germline V gene are DFQATT and SNEGSKA (reference sequence). Germline trimming cut 6 bases from V and 1 base from J; bases unmatched to any gene: 14. This CDR3 is 17 amino acids long. The CDR3 loop is CSASPIGLAHGTDTQYF. CDR3 coding DNA: TGCAGTGCCTCCCCTATCGGACTAGCGCATGGCACAGATACGCAGTATTTT.

Ten or more counts support this clonotype. The chain couples TRBV3-1 to TRBJ2-3; D is ambiguous. The CDR3 contains 18 residues. Trimming left V 0 bases short and J 0 bases short, with 16 bases between. Germline CDR1 and CDR2: LGHDT and YNNKEL (reference sequence). In nucleotides, the CDR3 is TGTGCCAGCAGCCAAGACAGTACGATAGGTTCTAGCACAGATACGCAGTATTTT. Translating gives CASSQDSTIGSSTDTQYF.

This clonotype was counted at least ten times. J is TRBJ2-3 and V is TRBV6-1; D gene uncertain. The length of the CDR3 is 14 residues. V lost 6 bases and J lost 2, with 12 bases in between. Looked up from germline, CDR1 is MNHNS and CDR2 is SASEGT. The CDR3 DNA reads TGTGCCAGCAGCTTACAAGCCGACACAGATACGCAGTATTTT. It encodes CASSLQADTDTQYF.

The genes are TRBV28 and TRBJ2-7; 7 bases align to TRBD1. This CDR3 has 16 residues. CDR1 and CDR2 from the germline V gene are MDHEN and SYDVKM. V was pared by 5 bases and J by 0 bases, with 10 bases of the junction left unmatched. CDR3 region: CASSPHRQGYSYEQYF. The DNA of the CDR3 is TGTGCCAGCAGTCCCCATCGACAGGGATACTCCTACGAGCAGTACTTC.

This clonotype was counted ten times or more. The chain links TRBV20-1 to TRBJ2-7, with 7 bases lining up with TRBD2. The junction had 3 bases not matched to a gene; V was cut back by 4 bases and J by 3 bases. Germline CDR1 is DFQATT and CDR2 is SNEGSKA (reference sequence). This CDR3 region has 12 residues. The CDR3 loop is CSATQRDYEQYV. The CDR3 nucleotides read TGCAGTGCTACTCAGCGGGACTACGAGCAGTACGTC.

This clonotype was observed many times. The chain is built from TRBV18 and TRBJ2-2; D might be TRBD1 (5 bases). Trimming pared 4 bases from V and 2 bases from J, leaving 14 bases between. This CDR3 is 16 amino acids long. CDR1 KGHSH and CDR2 LQKENI come from the germline V gene. The CDR3 loop is CASSLTGIGNTGELFF. The CDR3 DNA sequence: TGTGCCAGCTCACTCACAGGAATAGGTAACACCGGGGAGCTGTTTTTT.

This clonotype was picked up many times. The rearrangement uses TRBV27 and TRBJ2-3, with 14 bases lining up with TRBD2. J gave up 6 bases and V 5 bases, and 7 bases lay outside the gene matches. The CDR3 runs 16 residues. Germline lookup yields CDR1 MNHEY and CDR2 SMNVEV (reference sequence). CDR3 sequence reads: CASSPGTSGSRDTQYF. Here the CDR3 DNA reads TGTGCCAGCAGTCCCGGGACTAGCGGGAGTCGGGATACGCAGTATTTT.

Regarding this clonotype: This may be a read error, as it is one base from a much larger clone. The CDR3 loop is CASSMLGNRRTYQETQFF. CDR3 DNA sequence: TGTGCCAGTAGTATGTTGGGCAACAGGCGGACGTACCAAGAGACCCAGTTCTTC. The rearrangement links TRBV19 to TRBJ2-5, with D perhaps TRBD1 (5 bases). The end of the DNA aligns better with TRBJ2-1, so the J call may be wrong. In germline, CDR1 is LNHDA, CDR2 SQIVND (reference sequence). This CDR3 contains 18 residues.

The table lists this clonotype with many counts. CDR3 nucleotides: TGCAGTGCCCCCCCGATAGGGTATGAGCAGTTCTTC. Protein: CSAPPIGYEQFF. The chain joins TRBV20-1 to TRBJ2-1; D unresolved. This CDR3 contains 12 residues. Trimming left V 6 bases short and J 8 bases short, with 14 bases between. Germline values: CDR1 DFQATT, CDR2 SNEGSKA (reference sequence).

This clonotype was seen many times. The chain has TRBV20-1 and TRBJ2-1; no firm D call. Trimming removed 1 base at V and 5 bases at J, with 3 bases between. This CDR3 has 11 residues. The V gene's germline CDR1 is DFQATT and CDR2 SNEGSKA (reference sequence). In DNA form, the CDR3 reads TGCAGTGCTAGAGCGGACAATGAGCAGTTCTTC. It yields the protein CSARADNEQFF.

There are many counts of this clonotype. The rearrangement joins TRBV6-1 to TRBJ1-2; D gene unclear. Deletions cut 9 bases from V and 4 bases from J, with 9 bases between. Germline V gives CDR1 MNHNS, CDR2 SASEGT. This CDR3 is built from 11 residues. CDR3 bases: TGTGCCAGTCAACAGTTCTATGGCTACACCTTC. This sequence encodes CASQQFYGYTF.